This TCR beta chain was sequenced during a study of regulatory T cells in long-lasting Graves disease. Across the study: The antithyroid drugs taken by newly diagnosed Graves' patients had been used for under 3 months. Findings and caveats of the study: A reduction in accuracy may have resulted from the small sample size.

The time point is: newly diagnosed GD, antithyroid drugs for less than 3 months. There was RNA extracted from PBMCs, and the TCR library was made from it. Diagnosing Graves' disease relied on the American Thyroid Association guidelines. Trimming shortened V by 5 bases and J by 2 bases, and 13 bases separated the two germline ends. Germline V gene lookup returns CDR1 SQVTM and CDR2 ANQGSEA. This CDR3 region has 13 residues. Assembly of TCR beta libraries relied on iRepertoire HTBI primers together with Arm-PCR of CDR3 regions. MiXCR, run by TCRdb on the multiplex PCR reads, gives a single entry per CDR3 protein. In the table there are 200,000 to 250,000 distinct CDR3 sequences, around 20% of which are singletons. As for this clonotype: Its antigen is as yet unknown.

Sequenced material: peripheral blood mononuclear cells (PBMCs), taken at new diagnosis, from a patient treated with antithyroid drugs. The receptor comes from a female donor with Graves disease. The V call is TRBV29-1, the J call TRBJ2-7, with D perhaps matching TRBD1 (7 bases). Here the CDR3 DNA reads TGCAGCGTTAGGGGGGACAGACCCTACGAGCAGTACTTC. This gives the protein CSVRGDRPYEQYF.